These 12 T cell receptor beta chains share one sample of origin, sequenced in a study of T-cell reconstitution after alpha-beta-depleted transplantation in children. Unique molecular identifiers were used to barcode this TCRbeta library. TCRdb processed the PCR reads anew with MiXCR; each CDR3 protein has one entry. The sample lists roughly 790,000 distinct CDR3 sequences; under 20% were seen once. The material sequenced was PBMCs, mostly from graft donor cells, taken 360 days after TCRalphabeta/CD19-depleted stem cell transplant. The receptors were sampled from a male patient aged 10 to 17 who had a stem cell transplant for acute lymphoblastic leukemia, so the T cells may come from the graft donor.

This clonotype was observed a handful of times. The chain recombines TRBV10-3 with TRBJ2-2, with D possibly being TRBD1 or TRBD2 (6 bases each). The ends were cut back, 6 bases at V and 2 bases at J, with 10 bases in the middle. There are 14 residues in the CDR3. Germline V gives CDR1 ENHRY, CDR2 SYGVKD. CDR3 nucleotide sequence: TGTGCCATCAGAGGGGGACTTAACACCGGGGAGCTGTTTTTT. Amino acids: CAIRGGLNTGELFF.

This clonotype occurred a few times. Here the CDR3 reads CASSGDRWTVSTGELFF. The CDR3 DNA reads as TGTGCCAGCAGTGGGGACAGGTGGACTGTCAGCACCGGGGAGCTGTTTTTT. The V gene is TRBV25-1, the J gene TRBJ2-2, with 8 bases matching TRBD1. This CDR3 comprises 17 residues. CDR1 and CDR2 (germline): MGHDK, SYGVNS. Germline trimming cut 4 bases from V and 4 bases from J; bases unmatched to any gene: 11.

V and J are TRBV7-3 and TRBJ2-3; TRBD2 matches at 14 bases. The CDR3 consists of 16 residues. Germline lookup yields CDR1 SGHTA and CDR2 FQGTGA. Germline trimming cut 5 bases from V and 5 bases from J; bases unmatched to any gene: 6. The CDR3 loop reads CASSTGTSGSRDTQYF. In nucleotides, the CDR3 is TGTGCCAGCAGCACCGGGACTAGCGGGAGTAGAGATACGCAGTATTTT.

This clonotype was observed a few times. The chain employs TRBV15 and TRBJ1-5; 9 bases are shared with TRBD1. This CDR3 is built from 15 residues. From germline, CDR1 is LNHNV and CDR2 YYDKDF (reference sequence). The J segment lost 0 bases and the V segment lost 3 bases, leaving 0 bases of the junction unmatched. The CDR3 DNA is TGTGCCACCAGCAGGGACAGGGGTAGCAATCAGCCCCAGCATTTT. Translation gives CATSRDRGSNQPQHF.

J is TRBJ1-6 and V is TRBV5-1; tentative D call: TRBD1 (6 bases). From germline, CDR1 is SGHRS and CDR2 YFSETQ. V shed 0 bases and J shed 5 bases, with 9 bases lying between them. The CDR3 runs to 15 residues. This chain's CDR3 is CASSLAQGNNSPLHF. The DNA of the CDR3 is TGCGCCAGCAGCTTGGCGCAGGGGAATAATTCACCCCTCCACTTT.

The rearrangement joins TRBV29-1 to TRBJ2-1, with no clear D. The V gene's germline CDR1 is SQVTM and CDR2 ANQGSEA. The V and J ends lost 6 bases and 8 bases respectively, with 23 bases between them. The CDR3 is 15 residues long. The CDR3 loop reads CSVSSDRSRYDEQFF. CDR3 sequence (DNA): TGCAGCGTCTCCTCGGATCGGTCCCGGTATGATGAGCAGTTCTTC.

The rearrangement uses TRBV29-1 and TRBJ2-2, with D perhaps assigned TRBD1 or TRBD2 (7 bases each). V lost 4 bases and J lost 4, with 16 bases in between. Looked up from germline, CDR1 is SQVTM and CDR2 is ANQGSEA. The CDR3 consists of 15 residues. In nucleotides, the CDR3 is TGCAGCGTTGCCAGGGGGGGCCCCAGCACCGGGGAGCTGTTTTTT. Protein product: CSVARGGPSTGELFF.

The V and J genes are TRBV9 and TRBJ1-2; TRBD1 agrees at 11 bases. Germline V gene lookup returns CDR1 SGDLS and CDR2 YYNGEE. The CDR3 loop spans 16 amino acids. The V segment lost 3 bases and the J segment 3 bases; nucleotides outside the gene matches: 7. CDR3 amino acids: CASSGRTGGVDYGYTF. CDR3 bases: TGTGCCAGCAGCGGAAGGACAGGGGGCGTAGACTATGGCTACACCTTC.

The chain employs TRBV19 and TRBJ2-3, with D possibly being TRBD2 (6 bases). Germline CDR1 LNHDA, CDR2 SQIVND (reference sequence). The CDR3 is 14 amino acids. V shed 4 bases and J shed 2 bases, with 10 bases lying between them. CDR3 DNA: TGTGCCAGTAGTAATGGACTATTCACAGATACGCAGTATTTT. Residues: CASSNGLFTDTQYF.

In its sample, this clonotype was seen a few times. CDR3 region: CASSYSSSHEQYF. Written as DNA, the CDR3 is TGTGCCAGCAGTTATTCCTCCAGCCACGAGCAGTACTTC. V usage is TRBV27 and J usage is TRBJ2-7, with unresolved D. Between the trimmed V and J ends, which lost 4 bases and 5 bases, there was a span of 12 bases. CDR1 is MNHEY, CDR2 SMNVEV, per germline (reference sequence). The CDR3 is made up of 13 amino acids.

The V and J genes are TRBV9 and TRBJ2-1, with 7 bases fitting TRBD2. Trimming at V came to 0 bases and at J to 0 bases, leaving 3 bases not matched to a gene. The CDR3 extends over 16 amino acids. CDR1 is SGDLS and CDR2 is YYNGEE in the germline V gene. The CDR3 spells CASSVVSGHSYNEQFF. Written as DNA, the CDR3 is TGTGCCAGCAGCGTAGTTAGCGGGCACTCCTACAATGAGCAGTTCTTC.

J is TRBJ2-5 and V is TRBV7-9, with 7 bases matching TRBD1. CDR1 SEHNR and CDR2 FQNEAQ come from the germline V gene (reference sequence). After removal of 1 base from V and 1 base from J, the junction contained 6 bases not matched to a gene. The CDR3 spans 16 residues. CDR3 nucleotides: TGTGCCAGCAGCTTAGTAGGGGGCAGGAGCCAAGAGACCCAGTACTTC. This gives the protein CASSLVGGRSQETQYF.